This TCR beta chain appears in the sequencing data of a study of radiotherapy plus CTLA-4 blockade in lung cancer (dated by TCRdb to the late 2010s). Broadly, across the study: Objective responses occurred in roughly 19% of enrolled patients, and 30% to 35% achieved disease control. On the study overall, not on this receptor specifically: Increased serum interferon-beta after radiation, together with early dynamic changes in blood T cell clones, were reported to be the strongest predictors of response. TCR clones derived from tumors expanded in peripheral blood after treatment with radiotherapy and ipilimumab.

V and J lose 6 bases and 1 base, and a span of 7 bases separates them. CDR1 and CDR2 were assigned from the germline V gene as MNHEY and SVGAGI. CDR3 length: 12 amino acids, cysteine to phenylalanine. Only the CDR3 DNA stays, 36 bases, in frame from base 1. Focal radiation therapy combined with CTLA-4 blockade (ipilimumab) was tested in patients with chemo-refractory metastatic non-small-cell lung cancer. The method behind the library was the immunoSEQ multiplex PCR assay. Here the immuneACCESS table is served through TCRdb, limited to in-frame sequences with V and J called. Missing clones are a known gap in these copies; in checked studies unresolved V genes cover under half, and the rest lacks a known reason. In this sample the table shows 65,000 to 85,000 clones, roughly 80% of which occur a single time. Approximately 9.9% of the sample comes from the top ten. About this clone itself: Its antigen target is currently unknown. No qualities accompany the bases; no much larger clone lies one base away.

This TCR derives from a human donor with non-small cell lung cancer whose response to radiotherapy plus ipilimumab could not be evaluated. Sequenced material: peripheral blood, taken from a patient treated with radiotherapy plus ipilimumab. The chain joins TRBV6-5 to TRBJ2-7, with the D gene not confidently named. The nucleotide sequence is given as TGTGCCAGCAGCCCCCCATCCTACGAGCAGTACTTC. Its amino acids are CASSPPSYEQYF.